This TCR beta chain originates from a study of T cell repertoires in cytomegalovirus infection. For the study at large: The study used recently identified HLA-C-restricted and well-studied HLA-B-restricted CMV epitopes. Overall study findings and caveats: Dominant in the ex vivo response were TCR beta clonotypes restricted by HLA-C and specific for CMV. Cumulated frequencies of public TCR beta families served to identify carriers of CMV plus the relevant HLA.

In its sample, this clonotype was seen a few times. Its cognate antigen is unknown. TCRdb ran MiXCR on the reads and lists one entry per CDR3 protein. The sample includes around 770,000 distinct CDR3 sequences, 25% to 30% of them seen just once. V lost 10 bases and J lost 0, with 10 bases in between. Germline V gives CDR1 SGHVT, CDR2 SQSDAQ. The CDR3 loop spans 14 amino acids. The rearrangement links TRBV7-4 to TRBJ1-6; D gene unclear. The sample consisted of cultured CD8+ T cells from PBMCs, taken from culture after CMV antigen stimulation. This sequence originates from a human donor in good health (CMV status not recorded). Some clones in this sample may be carry-over from other donors' samples. CDR3 bases: TGTGCCACACGAGATAGCTCCTATAATTCACCCCTCCACTTT. Translated: CATRDSSYNSPLHF.